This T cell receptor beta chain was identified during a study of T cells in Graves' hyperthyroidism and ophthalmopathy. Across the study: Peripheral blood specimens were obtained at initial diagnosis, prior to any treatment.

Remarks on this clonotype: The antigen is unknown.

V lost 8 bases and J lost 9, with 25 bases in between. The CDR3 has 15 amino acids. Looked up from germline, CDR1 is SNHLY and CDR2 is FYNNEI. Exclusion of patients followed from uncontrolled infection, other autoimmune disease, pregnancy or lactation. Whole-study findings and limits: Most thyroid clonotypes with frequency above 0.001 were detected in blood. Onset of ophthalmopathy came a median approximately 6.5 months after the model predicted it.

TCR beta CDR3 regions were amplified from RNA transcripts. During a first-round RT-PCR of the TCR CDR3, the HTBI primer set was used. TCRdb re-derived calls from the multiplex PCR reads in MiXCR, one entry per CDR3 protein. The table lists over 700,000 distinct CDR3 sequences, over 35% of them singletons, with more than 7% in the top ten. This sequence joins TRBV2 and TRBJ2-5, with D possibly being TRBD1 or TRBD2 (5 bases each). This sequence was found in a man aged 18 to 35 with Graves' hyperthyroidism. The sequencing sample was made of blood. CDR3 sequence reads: CASGRAGSTRGAQYF. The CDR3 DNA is TGTGCCAGCGGCAGGGCAGGATCTACTAGAGGGGCCCAGTACTTC.